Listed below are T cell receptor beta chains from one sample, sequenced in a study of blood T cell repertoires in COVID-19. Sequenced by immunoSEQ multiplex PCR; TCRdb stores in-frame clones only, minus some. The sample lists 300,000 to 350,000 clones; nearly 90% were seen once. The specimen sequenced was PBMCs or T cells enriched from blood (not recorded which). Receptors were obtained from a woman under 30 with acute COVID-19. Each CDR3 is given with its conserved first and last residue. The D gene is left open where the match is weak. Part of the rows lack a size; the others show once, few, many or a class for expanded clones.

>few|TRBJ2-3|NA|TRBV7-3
TGTGCCAGCAGCTTAGGGGCTTACACAGATACGCAGTATTTT
CASSLGAYTDTQYF
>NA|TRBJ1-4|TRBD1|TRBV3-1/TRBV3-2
TGTGCCAGCAGCAGGGGGCCCGGGGTTGGTGAAAAACTGTTTTTT
CASSRGPGVGEKLFF
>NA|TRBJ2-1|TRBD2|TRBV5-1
TGCGCCAGCAGCGAGCTAGCGGGGCCTTGGAATGAGCAGTTCTTC
CASSELAGPWNEQFF
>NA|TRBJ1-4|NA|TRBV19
TGTGCCAGTAGCCCGAGGGGGACTAATGAAAAACTGTTTTTT
CASSPRGTNEKLFF
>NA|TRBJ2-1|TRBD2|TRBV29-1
TGCAGCGCCCAAAGCGGGGAAGATGAGCAGTTCTTC
CSAQSGEDEQFF
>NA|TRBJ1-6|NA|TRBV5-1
TGCGCCAGCAGCTTGGTCGACAGGATGAATTCACCCCTCCACTTT
CASSLVDRMNSPLHF
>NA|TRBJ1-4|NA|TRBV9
TGTGCCAGCAGCCCGGGACTGATTCGGGAAAAACTGTTTTTT
CASSPGLIREKLFF
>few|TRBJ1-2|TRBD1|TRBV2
TGTGCCAGCCGACAGGGGGCTGAGTATGGCTACACCTTC
CASRQGAEYGYTF
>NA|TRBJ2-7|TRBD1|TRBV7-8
TGTGCCAGCAGCTTAGGACAGGGTTTAGCCTACGAGCAGTACTTC
CASSLGQGLAYEQYF
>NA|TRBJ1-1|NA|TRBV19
TGTGCCAGTAGTATAGATCCAGGGGATTCTACCGAAGCTTTCTTT
CASSIDPGDSTEAFF
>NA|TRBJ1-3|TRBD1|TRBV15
TGTGCCACCAGCCTCAAGAGACAGGGAACGAACACCATATATTTT
CATSLKRQGTNTIYF
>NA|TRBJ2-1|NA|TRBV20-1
TGCAGTGCTAGTCCACCCTCCGGGGGCTCCTACAATGAGCAGTTCTTC
CSASPPSGGSYNEQFF
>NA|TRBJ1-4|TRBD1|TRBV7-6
TGTGCCAGCAGGTCCGGGACAGGGACTAATGAAAAACTGTTTTTT
CASRSGTGTNEKLFF
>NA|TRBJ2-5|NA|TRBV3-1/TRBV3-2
TGTGCCAGCAGCCCGGGTTTTGGCCATCGGGAGACCCAGTACTTC
CASSPGFGHRETQYF
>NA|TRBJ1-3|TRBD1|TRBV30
TGTGCCTGGAGTGTAATACCTGACAGGGGGTCTGGAAACACCATATATTTT
CAWSVIPDRGSGNTIYF
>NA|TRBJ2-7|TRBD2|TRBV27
TGTGCCAGCAGTTTATCGAAGGGACTAGCGGGAGGGAAGGCATACGAGCAGTACTTC
CASSLSKGLAGGKAYEQYF
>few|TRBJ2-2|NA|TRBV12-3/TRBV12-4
TGTGCCAGCAGTTTACAAAAAAAAGGGGAGCTGTTTTTT
CASSLQKKGELFF
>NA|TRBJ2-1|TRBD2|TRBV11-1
TGTGCCAGCAGCTCCCGACTAGCTGGTAATGAGCAGTTCTTC
CASSSRLAGNEQFF
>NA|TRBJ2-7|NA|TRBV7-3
TGTGCCAGCAGCTTGGGGCGGGGTGACGAGCAGTACTTC
CASSLGRGDEQYF
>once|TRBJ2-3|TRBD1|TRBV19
TGTGCCAGTACCTCGACAGGGGCAGATACGCAGTATTTT
CASTSTGADTQYF
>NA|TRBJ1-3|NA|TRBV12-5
TGTGCTAGTGGTTTGTTGTTGGGAGGGGCCGGAAGGGATTTTGACTCTGGAAACACCATATATTTT
CASGLLLGGAGRDFDSGNTIYF
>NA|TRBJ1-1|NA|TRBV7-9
TGTGCCAGCAGCACCGACAGGCTTGAAGCTTTCTTT
CASSTDRLEAFF
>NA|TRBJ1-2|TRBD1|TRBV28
TGTGCCGCAGGATGGACAGGGGGCAGGTATGGCTACACCTTC
CAAGWTGGRYGYTF
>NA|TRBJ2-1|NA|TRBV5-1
TGCGCCAGCAGCTTACAGGGACCCGACAATGAGCAGTTCTTC
CASSLQGPDNEQFF
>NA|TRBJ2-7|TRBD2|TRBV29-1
TGCAGCGTTGTTCTAGCGGGAGAGTTCTACGAGCAGTACTTC
CSVVLAGEFYEQYF
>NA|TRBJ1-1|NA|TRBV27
TGTGCCAGCAGACTAAACGAGGACACTGAAGCTTTCTTT
CASRLNEDTEAFF
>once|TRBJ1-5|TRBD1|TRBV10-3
TGTGCCATCAACTCCCGGGACAGCCTTAATCAGCCCCAGCATTTT
CAINSRDSLNQPQHF
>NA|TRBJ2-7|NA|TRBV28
TGTGCCAGCAGTAACCTCCTTCGGAGCTACGAGCAGTACTTC
CASSNLLRSYEQYF
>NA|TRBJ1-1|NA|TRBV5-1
TGCGCCAGCAGCTTCGGGTGGACATCCACTGAAGCTTTCTTT
CASSFGWTSTEAFF
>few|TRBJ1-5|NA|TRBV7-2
TGTGCCAGCAGCTTAGACAGATGGAATCAGCCCCAGCATTTT
CASSLDRWNQPQHF
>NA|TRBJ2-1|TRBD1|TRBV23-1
TGCGCCAGCAGTCACTGGCCCATGGGGACAGGGAGGAACAATGAGCAGTTCTTC
CASSHWPMGTGRNNEQFF
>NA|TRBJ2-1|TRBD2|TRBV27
TGTGCCAGCAGTTTGACTAGCGGGAGCTATATCGGCGATGAGCAGTTCTTC
CASSLTSGSYIGDEQFF
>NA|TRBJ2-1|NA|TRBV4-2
TGTGCCAGCAGCCAGCCTCTGCGGGCAAAACCCCCAAATGGTTACAATGAGCAGTTCTTC
CASSQPLRAKPPNGYNEQFF
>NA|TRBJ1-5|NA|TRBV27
TGTGCCAGCAGTCCTTTTGGGAGCTATCAGCCCCAGCATTTT
CASSPFGSYQPQHF
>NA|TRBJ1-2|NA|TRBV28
TGTGCCAGCAGTCTCCAGGGTTCGGGCTATGGCTACACCTTC
CASSLQGSGYGYTF
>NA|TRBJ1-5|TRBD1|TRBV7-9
TGTGCCAGCAGCTTAGGACAGGGCAGTCAGCCCCAGCATTTT
CASSLGQGSQPQHF
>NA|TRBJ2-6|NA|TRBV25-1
TGTGCCGCGAAGCTCTCTGGGGCCAACGTCCTGACTTTC
CAAKLSGANVLTF
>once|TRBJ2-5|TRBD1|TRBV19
TGTGCCAGTAGGCATACCGGGACAGGGGAAGAGACCCAGTACTTC
CASRHTGTGEETQYF
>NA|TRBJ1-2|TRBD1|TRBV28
TGTGCCAGCAGTTTATTCACAGGGGTCCTTAACTATGGCTACACCTTC
CASSLFTGVLNYGYTF
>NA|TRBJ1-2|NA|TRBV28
TGTGCCAGCACCGGCAGGGCGCATGGCTACACCTTC
CASTGRAHGYTF
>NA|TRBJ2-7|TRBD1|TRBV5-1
TGCGCCAGCAGGGACAGGCCCCTAAGGATGATCTACGAGCAGTACTTC
CASRDRPLRMIYEQYF
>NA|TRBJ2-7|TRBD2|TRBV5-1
TGCGCCAGCAGCTTGGGAAGCGGGGCCGCGGAGCAGTACTTC
CASSLGSGAAEQYF
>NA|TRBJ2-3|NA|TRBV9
TGTGCCAGCAGCGTAGGCGGGAGCACAGATACGCAGTATTTT
CASSVGGSTDTQYF
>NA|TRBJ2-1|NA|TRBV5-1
TGCGCCAGCAGGGCAGGGTACAATGAGCAGTTCTTC
CASRAGYNEQFF
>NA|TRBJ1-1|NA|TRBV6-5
TGTGCCAGCAGTTACAGTGTCAGGGGAAACACTGAAGCTTTCTTT
CASSYSVRGNTEAFF
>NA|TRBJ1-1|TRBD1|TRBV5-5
TGTGCCAGCAGCGCACAGGGGCGAGCTTTCTTT
CASSAQGRAFF
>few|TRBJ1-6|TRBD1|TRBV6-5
TGTGCCAGCAGTTACTCTGGGACAGAATACTCACCCCTCCACTTT
CASSYSGTEYSPLHF
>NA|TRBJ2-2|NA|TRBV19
TGTGCCAGTTACCACAGGGCGTTGACACCCGGGGAGCTGTTTTTT
CASYHRALTPGELFF
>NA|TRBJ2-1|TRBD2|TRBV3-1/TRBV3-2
TGTGCCAGCAGCCAATGGACGGGAGGCTACAATGAGCAGTTCTTC
CASSQWTGGYNEQFF
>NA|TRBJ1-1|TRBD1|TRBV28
TGTGCCAGCAGCTTTACAGGGGGCAACACTGAAGCTTTCTTT
CASSFTGGNTEAFF
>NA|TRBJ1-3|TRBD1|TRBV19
TGTGCCAGTAGTATACAGGGGGCTGGAAACACCATATATTTT
CASSIQGAGNTIYF
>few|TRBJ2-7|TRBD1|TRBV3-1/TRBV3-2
TGTGCCAGCAGCCAAGATCCGGGCCAGGGGGACTACGAGCAGTACTTC
CASSQDPGQGDYEQYF
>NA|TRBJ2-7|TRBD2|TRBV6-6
TGTGCCAGCACCCGGACTAGCGGGTCGAGCGAGCAGTACTTC
CASTRTSGSSEQYF
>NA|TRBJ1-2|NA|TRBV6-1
TGTGCCAGCAGTGATAGCCGAGCCGGTGGCTACACCTTC
CASSDSRAGGYTF
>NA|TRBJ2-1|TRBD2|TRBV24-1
TGTGCCACCAGTGATTTGCGCGGGAGGCTGGGGCACAATGAGCAGTTCTTC
CATSDLRGRLGHNEQFF
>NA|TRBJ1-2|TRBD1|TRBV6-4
TGTGCCAGCAGTCCCCAACCGGGACAGGGGTATGGCTACACCTTC
CASSPQPGQGYGYTF
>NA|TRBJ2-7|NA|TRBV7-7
TGTGCTAGCAGCCCTTCGCGTTCTTTCACGGGACTCCTCGGGGCCTACGAGCAGTACTTC
CASSPSRSFTGLLGAYEQYF
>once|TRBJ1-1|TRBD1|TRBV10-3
TGTGCCGGACAGGGCCTGAACACTGAAGCTTTCTTT
CAGQGLNTEAFF